Each of the 7 T cell receptor beta chains below was sequenced from the same sample in a study of CD8 T cells in Susac syndrome. The RNA input was roughly 0.45 to 1 ug, and it was reverse transcribed with random hexamers. TCRdb ran MiXCR on the immunoSEQ multiplex PCR reads and lists one entry per CDR3 protein. The data contain 150,000 to 200,000 distinct CDR3 sequences, about 91% of them singletons. Sequencing input: CD4+ T cells from PBMCs. The receptors were sampled from a human donor with Susac syndrome.

The chain couples TRBV20-1 to TRBJ2-3, with D uncertain. This CDR3 spans 11 amino acids. Trimming removed 1 base at V and 6 bases at J, with 5 bases between. The germline CDR1 and CDR2 sequences are DFQATT and SNEGSKA (reference sequence). CDR3 nucleotides: TGCAGTGCTAGAGGCCGCGATACGCAGTATTTT. Translation: CSARGRDTQYF.

The chain combines TRBV10-3 with TRBJ2-1; 10 bases are a match to TRBD2. Germline V gene data show CDR1 as ENHRY and CDR2 as SYGVKD. This CDR3 is 14 amino acids long. V shed 6 bases, J shed 5 bases, and the junction held 4 bases outside the gene matches. The CDR3 here is CAISPGTSDNEQFF. CDR3 in DNA: TGTGCCATCAGCCCCGGGACTAGCGACAATGAGCAGTTCTTC.

The chain uses TRBV4-1 and TRBJ2-3, with 14 bases fitting TRBD2. J was trimmed by 4 bases and V by 3 bases; bases with no gene match: 3. This CDR3 spans 16 amino acids. Germline V lookup: CDR1 MGHRA, CDR2 YSYEKL. DNA of the CDR3: TGCGCCAGCAGCCAGACTAGCGGGGGGGCCTCAGATACGCAGTATTTT. It translates to CASSQTSGGASDTQYF.

The chain combines TRBV20-1 with TRBJ1-2; D unclear. The CDR3 has 12 amino acids. V shed 3 bases and J shed 4 bases, with 9 bases lying between them. The germline gives CDR1 DFQATT, CDR2 SNEGSKA (reference sequence). CDR3 residues: CSARGEGYGYTF. DNA for the CDR3: TGCAGTGCTAGGGGCGAGGGCTATGGCTACACCTTC.

This rearrangement joins TRBV6-5 to TRBJ2-2, with D maybe TRBD1 (6 bases). The CDR3 has 16 residues. The V gene lost 6 bases and the J gene lost 2 bases, with 16 bases spanning the gap. Germline CDR1 MNHEY, CDR2 SVGAGI. The CDR3, as DNA: TGTGCCAGCAGCTTAACCGGGACATTAAACACCGGGGAGCTGTTTTTT. It yields the protein CASSLTGTLNTGELFF.

This sequence joins TRBV15 and TRBJ1-2; D call uncertain. Trimming cost V 0 bases and J 5 bases, with 13 bases left between them. CDR1 and CDR2 (germline): LNHNV, YYDKDF (reference sequence). The CDR3 spans 15 residues. The CDR3 DNA is TGTGCCACCAGCAGAGATCTTGTTTCGGCATATGGCTACACCTTC. It specifies CATSRDLVSAYGYTF. The full variable domain, its missing parts supplied by reference TRBV15 and TRBJ1-2, is DAMVIQNPRYQVTQFGKPVTLSCSQTLNHNVMYWYQQKSSQAPKLLFHYYDKDFNNEADTPDNFQSRRPNTSFCFLDIRSPGLGDTAMYLCATSRDLVSAYGYTFGSGTRLTVV.

The chain is built from TRBV5-1 and TRBJ2-5; 7 bases agree with TRBD2. Looked up from germline, CDR1 is SGHRS and CDR2 is YFSETQ. V was clipped by 0 bases and J by 2 bases; unmatched bases: 1. CDR3 length: 14 amino acids. This CDR3 is CASSLGDYQETQYF. In nucleotides, the CDR3 is TGCGCCAGCAGCTTGGGGGACTATCAAGAGACCCAGTACTTC.